Listed below are T cell receptor beta chains from one sample, sequenced in a study of spatial heterogeneity in lung cancer. Via MiXCR, TCRdb re-called the 5' RACE reads, giving one row per CDR3 protein. Of under 20,000 distinct CDR3 sequences listed, approximately 9.1% are singletons. The starting material was PBMCs, obtained at follow-up. All receptors derive from a female donor with early-stage non-small cell lung cancer. Each CDR3 is given with its conserved first and last residue. Each record gives: J gene, V gene, clone size, D gene, CDR3 DNA, CDR3 protein. D genes are given only for firm matches. Clone size, where shown, is once, few, many, or a class for clones that have expanded.

j_gene: TRBJ2-1; v_gene: TRBV10-3; abundance: many; d_gene: TRBD2; CDR3nt: TGTGCCATCAGTCGACTAGCGGGAGACAATGAGCAGTTCTTC; CDR3aa: CAISRLAGDNEQFF
j_gene: TRBJ2-1; v_gene: TRBV4-3; abundance: many; d_gene: TRBD2; CDR3nt: TGCGCCAGCAGCCAAGAGGCGGGACTAGCGGGGGGTTACAATGAGCAGTTCTTC; CDR3aa: CASSQEAGLAGGYNEQFF
j_gene: TRBJ1-1; v_gene: TRBV30; abundance: -; d_gene: -; CDR3nt: TGTGCCTGGAGTGTACAGGGTGGGGGGGCATCAGCTTTCTTT; CDR3aa: CAWSVQGGGASAFF
j_gene: TRBJ1-6; v_gene: TRBV6-1; abundance: many; d_gene: -; CDR3nt: TGTGCCAGCAGTGAAGTAATCTATAATTCACCCCTCCACTTT; CDR3aa: CASSEVIYNSPLHF
j_gene: TRBJ2-5; v_gene: TRBV11-2; abundance: many; d_gene: -; CDR3nt: TGTGCCAGCAGCTCCCAGGGGTACAGGGAGACCCAGTACTTC; CDR3aa: CASSSQGYRETQYF
j_gene: TRBJ2-7; v_gene: TRBV7-2; abundance: many; d_gene: -; CDR3nt: TGTGCCAGCAGCTTACAGGCCGACTCCTACGAGCAGTACTTC; CDR3aa: CASSLQADSYEQYF
j_gene: TRBJ2-5; v_gene: TRBV28; abundance: many; d_gene: TRBD2; CDR3nt: TGTGCCAGCAGACCGGGACTAGCGTCCCCACCCAACCAAGAGACCCAGTACTTC; CDR3aa: CASRPGLASPPNQETQYF
j_gene: TRBJ2-5; v_gene: TRBV12-3/TRBV12-4; abundance: many; d_gene: -; CDR3nt: TGTGCCAGCAGTTTTGGAGGGGAAGAGACCCAGTACTTC; CDR3aa: CASSFGGEETQYF
j_gene: TRBJ2-5; v_gene: TRBV20-1; abundance: -; d_gene: TRBD2; CDR3nt: TGCAGTGCTCAGGGGGGGACAGTGGTCAGCGGGGGGGCTTCTGAGACCCAGTACTTC; CDR3aa: CSAQGGTVVSGGASETQYF
j_gene: TRBJ2-7; v_gene: TRBV5-1; abundance: many; d_gene: -; CDR3nt: TGCGCCAGCGATCGGGGGCCTGGCTCCTACGAGCAGTACTTC; CDR3aa: CASDRGPGSYEQYF
j_gene: TRBJ1-6; v_gene: TRBV28; abundance: many; d_gene: -; CDR3nt: TGTGCCAGTGTCGCCGGCCTGAAACCCCTCCACTTT; CDR3aa: CASVAGLKPLHF
j_gene: TRBJ2-7; v_gene: TRBV18; abundance: many; d_gene: -; CDR3nt: TGTGCCAGCTCTCCTTCCCAATACGAGCAGTACTTC; CDR3aa: CASSPSQYEQYF
j_gene: TRBJ2-1; v_gene: TRBV5-4; abundance: many; d_gene: -; CDR3nt: TGTGCCAGCAGCCTGGCTCTCGGGGGACGAAATGAGCAGTTCTTC; CDR3aa: CASSLALGGRNEQFF
j_gene: TRBJ2-1; v_gene: TRBV27; abundance: many; d_gene: TRBD1; CDR3nt: TGTGCCAGCAGTACCCGGACAGGGCTCCAGGATGAGCAGTTCTTC; CDR3aa: CASSTRTGLQDEQFF
j_gene: TRBJ2-5; v_gene: TRBV6-5; abundance: many; d_gene: -; CDR3nt: TGTGCCAGCAGTTACTCCAGGGGGGGAGAGACCCAGTACTTC; CDR3aa: CASSYSRGGETQYF